These 23 T cell receptor beta chains came from one sample sequenced in a study of cytomegalovirus exposure and HLA in healthy donors (dated by TCRdb to about 2017). Library preparation was by the immunoSEQ multiplex PCR assay. For the multiplex PCR, a mixture combining 60 forward primers for TCR Vbeta segments and 13 reverse primers for TCR Jbeta segments was used. The clones in this table, taken by TCRdb from immuneACCESS, are in-frame only. Not every clone is retained; where verified, under half of the shortfall comes from an unresolved V gene, and the cause of the rest is unknown. For this sample there are 150,000 or so clones; approximately 74% appear just once. The top ten hold about 2.6% of the sample. Sequencing input: PBMCs. These receptor sequences come from a man between 18 and 29 years old in good health and CMV-seronegative.

The chain links TRBV19 to TRBJ1-2; no reliable D call. The V gene's germline CDR1 is LNHDA and CDR2 SQIVND (reference sequence). This CDR3 is built from 11 residues. V dropped 9 bases and J dropped 2 bases, with 7 bases sitting between them. CDR3 DNA: TGTGCCAGCGAGGGAAACTATGGCTACACCTTC. As protein: CASEGNYGYTF.

The CDR3 DNA follows: TGTGCCAGCAGCGAAGTAGACTTAGGTAACTATGGCTACACCTTC. Translation gives CASSEVDLGNYGYTF. V and J are TRBV5-6 and TRBJ1-2; no firm D call. The CDR3 contains 15 residues. Germline loops: CDR1 SGHDT, CDR2 YYEEEE. Trimming left V 4 bases short and J 1 base short, with 14 bases between.

V gene TRBV28 combines with J gene TRBJ2-7, with a weak D call TRBD2 (6 bases). Germline CDR1 reads MDHEN; CDR2 reads SYDVKM. This CDR3 region has 14 residues. Between the trimmed V and J ends, which lost 4 bases and 3 bases, there was a span of 13 bases. The CDR3 region has the DNA TGTGCCAGCAGTTCTGGGGGGAGACACTACGAGCAGTACGTC. The encoded protein is CASSSGGRHYEQYV.

The V call is TRBV30, the J call TRBJ1-4; 7 positions agree with TRBD1. Per germline, CDR1 GTSNPN and CDR2 SVGIG (reference sequence). The V gene end was trimmed by 2 bases and the J gene end by 4 bases; junction bases not matched to a gene: 7. This CDR3 is built from 15 residues. CDR3 sequence reads: CAWSHKQGINEKLFF. The CDR3 nucleotides are TGTGCCTGGAGTCATAAACAGGGGATTAATGAAAAACTGTTTTTT.

CDR3 region: CASSLQGAGNTIYF. In DNA, the CDR3 is TGTGCCAGCAGTCTTCAGGGGGCGGGAAACACCATATATTTT. The genes are TRBV5-4 and TRBJ1-3, with 8 positions matching TRBD1. This CDR3 is built from 14 residues. V was clipped by 5 bases and J by 4 bases; unmatched bases: 5. The germline gives CDR1 SGHNT, CDR2 YYREEE (reference sequence). Looking up the rest from reference TRBV5-4 and TRBJ1-3 gives the full variable domain: ETGVTQSPTHLIKTRGQQVTLRCSSQSGHNTVSWYQQALGQGPQFIFQYYREEENGRGNFPPRFSGLQFPNYSSELNVNALELDDSALYLCASSLQGAGNTIYFGEGSWLTVV.

This chain joins TRBV25-1 and TRBJ2-5, with a tentative D call TRBD1 (6 bases). Trimming took off 7 bases at V and 5 bases at J, with 17 bases between the two ends. Germline CDR1 is MGHDK and CDR2 is SYGVNS. This CDR3 is 14 amino acids long. CDR3 sequence reads: CASTMTGVGETQYF. In DNA, the CDR3 is TGTGCCAGCACCATGACAGGAGTCGGGGAGACCCAGTACTTC.

The gene calls are TRBV15 and TRBJ1-5; 8 bases map to TRBD1. The J segment lost 4 bases and the V segment lost 5 bases, leaving 10 bases of the junction unmatched. The CDR3 is 16 amino acids. CDR1 and CDR2 (germline): LNHNV, YYDKDF (reference sequence). The CDR3 coding sequence is TGTGCCACCAGCGCGCCTGGGACAGGACCGAATCAGCCCCAGCATTTT. Its protein product is CATSAPGTGPNQPQHF.

In its sample, this clone was seen once. The rearrangement joins TRBV10-3 to TRBJ1-2; 8 bases line up with TRBD1. V shed 7 bases, J shed 3 bases, and the junction held 10 bases outside the gene matches. Germline CDR1 ENHRY, CDR2 SYGVKD. The CDR3 totals 15 residues. The CDR3 protein is CAINTAGGSYYGYTF. The CDR3 DNA is TGTGCCATCAACACGGCAGGGGGCAGCTACTATGGCTACACCTTC.

For this clone: The identical CDR3 is also encoded by other nucleotide sequences in the sample. The chain has TRBV6-4 and TRBJ2-4; 7 bases fit TRBD1. The CDR3 consists of 14 residues. Germline values: CDR1 MRHNA, CDR2 SNTAGT. V dropped 6 bases and J dropped 4; count of bases not matched to a gene: 6. The CDR3 protein is CASSPPTGKNIQYF. As DNA, the CDR3 is TGTGCCAGCAGCCCCCCGACAGGGAAAAACATTCAGTACTTC.

This sequence joins TRBV7-2 and TRBJ2-7; TRBD2 aligns across 12 bases. The J segment lost 6 bases and the V segment lost 1 base, leaving 7 bases of the junction unmatched. Looked up from germline, CDR1 is SGHTA and CDR2 is FQGNSA. CDR3 length: 16 residues. CDR3 loop: CASSLVIRLAGAEQYF. CDR3 DNA: TGTGCCAGCAGCTTAGTGATACGACTAGCGGGGGCCGAGCAGTACTTC.

The chain joins TRBV27 to TRBJ2-2; 11 bases map to TRBD2. CDR1 and CDR2 (germline): MNHEY, SMNVEV (reference sequence). The CDR3 totals 15 residues. The J segment lost 4 bases and the V segment lost 6 bases, leaving 4 bases of the junction unmatched. The CDR3 nucleotides read TGTGCCAGCAGACTAGCGGGGGTCTTCACCGGGGAGCTGTTTTTT. It encodes CASRLAGVFTGELFF.

This clone showed up just a few times. This chain connects TRBV6-6 to TRBJ1-2, with D hard to call. This CDR3 region has 12 residues. Trimming left V 5 bases short and J 5 bases short, with 9 bases between. The germline CDR1 and CDR2 sequences are MNHNY and SVGAGI (reference sequence). CDR3 sequence: CASSLDGYGYTF. CDR3 DNA sequence: TGTGCCAGCAGTCTCGACGGGTATGGCTACACCTTC.

The rearrangement joins TRBV6-5 to TRBJ1-3; 10 nucleotides align to TRBD1. V lost 6 bases, J lost 5 bases, and 4 bases stayed unmatched. The CDR3 has 14 amino acids. CDR1 is MNHEY and CDR2 is SVGAGI in the germline V gene. The CDR3 DNA follows: TGTGCCAGCAGGGGACAGGGGAATAGAAACACCATATATTTT. Translated: CASRGQGNRNTIYF.

The chain recombines TRBV6-5 with TRBJ1-4; perhaps TRBD1 as D (5 bases). This CDR3 has 13 amino acids. V was pared by 10 bases and J by 6 bases, with 15 bases between. In germline, CDR1 is MNHEY, CDR2 SVGAGI. Written as DNA, the CDR3 is TGTGCCACCATGACAGTAGCTTATGAAAAACTGTTTTTT. Its protein is CATMTVAYEKLFF.

This chain joins TRBV11-2 and TRBJ1-1, with TRBD1 as a possible D gene (5 bases). CDR1 and CDR2 from the germline V gene are SGHAT and FQNNGV. V was shortened by 0 bases and J by 11 bases, with 19 bases between the two germline ends. This CDR3 is built from 15 residues. CDR3 amino acids: CASSLESRVGAGAFF. DNA for the CDR3: TGTGCCAGCAGCTTAGAGAGCAGGGTGGGTGCGGGGGCTTTCTTT.

The V and J genes are TRBV19 and TRBJ2-7; 7 bases agree with TRBD1. The junction had 13 bases not matched to a gene; V was cut back by 7 bases and J by 7 bases. Looked up from germline, CDR1 is LNHDA and CDR2 is SQIVND (reference sequence). The CDR3 loop spans 14 amino acids. The CDR3 nucleotides read TGTGCCAGTATGGGGAAGACAGGGCCGGGGGAGCAGTACGTC. Protein product: CASMGKTGPGEQYV.

V is TRBV5-5 and J is TRBJ2-7; 7 bases match TRBD1. The CDR3 has 16 amino acids. CDR1 is SGHKS, CDR2 YYEKEE, per germline (reference sequence). The ends lost 0 bases at V and 2 bases at J; junction bases unmatched: 8. The CDR3 DNA sequence: TGTGCCAGCAGCTTGGATGGCAGGGGGTTTCCCTACGAGCAGTACGTC. It yields the protein CASSLDGRGFPYEQYV.

The rearrangement uses TRBV19 and TRBJ2-2; no firm D call. This CDR3 is built from 11 residues. CDR1 is LNHDA and CDR2 is SQIVND in the germline V gene (reference sequence). Trimming cost V 7 bases and J 6 bases, with 6 bases left between them. As DNA, the CDR3 is TGTGCCAGTATGAGTGCCGGGGAGCTGTTTTTT. As protein: CASMSAGELFF.

In this sample, this clone turned up a few times. The J gene is TRBJ1-1, the V gene TRBV30; D unresolved. This CDR3 spans 14 amino acids. With 4 bases removed from V and 2 bases from J, the gap between germline ends came to 14 bases. Germline loops: CDR1 GTSNPN, CDR2 SVGIG (reference sequence). Here the CDR3 reads CAWITRAGNTEAFF. The DNA of the CDR3 is TGTGCCTGGATCACGAGGGCGGGAAACACTGAAGCTTTCTTT.

In this sample, this clone turned up a few times. The chain recombines TRBV7-2 with TRBJ2-7; TRBD2 matches at 10 bases. CDR3 length equals 15 residues. CDR1 is SGHTA, CDR2 FQGNSA, per germline. V lost 3 bases to trimming and J lost 0 bases; unmatched junction nucleotides: 2. CDR3 bases: TGTGCCAGCAGCTTCCTAGCGGGGGACTCCTACGAGCAGTACTTC. It translates to CASSFLAGDSYEQYF.

The J gene is TRBJ1-1, the V gene TRBV27; no firm D call. Germline V CDR1 and CDR2: MNHEY, SMNVEV (reference sequence). V lost 4 bases to trimming and J lost 1 base, with 13 bases between them. The CDR3 sequence is 15 residues long. The CDR3 sequence: CASSWAGSWNTEAFF. DNA of the CDR3: TGTGCCAGCAGTTGGGCGGGTTCGTGGAACACTGAAGCTTTCTTT.

The chain is built from TRBV7-9 and TRBJ1-3; TRBD1 is a possible D gene (5 bases). This CDR3 has 18 residues. The germline V gene encodes CDR1 SEHNR and CDR2 FQNEAQ (reference sequence). V lost 5 bases to trimming and J lost 0 bases, with 20 bases between them. The CDR3 is CASSPTTPTDSSGNTIYF. As DNA, the CDR3 is TGTGCCAGCAGCCCCACGACTCCGACAGATAGCTCTGGAAACACCATATATTTT.

The table lists this clone with a few counts. The chain uses TRBV7-8 and TRBJ1-4, with 7 bases identical to TRBD1. The J segment lost 8 bases and the V segment lost 3 bases, leaving 12 bases of the junction unmatched. The CDR3 extends over 16 amino acids. Germline CDR1 SGHVS, CDR2 FQNEAQ. The CDR3 here is CASSFYWGQRDEKLFF. As DNA, the CDR3 is TGTGCCAGCAGCTTTTATTGGGGACAGAGGGACGAAAAACTGTTTTTT.